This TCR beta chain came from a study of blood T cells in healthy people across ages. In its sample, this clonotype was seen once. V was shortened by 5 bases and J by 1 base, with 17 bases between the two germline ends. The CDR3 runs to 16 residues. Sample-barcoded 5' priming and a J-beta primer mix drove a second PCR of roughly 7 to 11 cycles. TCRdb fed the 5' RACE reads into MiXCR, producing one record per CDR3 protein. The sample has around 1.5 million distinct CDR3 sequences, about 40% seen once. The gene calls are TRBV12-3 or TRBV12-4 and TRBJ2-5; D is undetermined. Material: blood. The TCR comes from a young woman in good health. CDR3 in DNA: TGTGCCAGCAGTCCATCGGACGGCTCCCTCCAAGAGACCCAGTACTTC. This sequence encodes CASSPSDGSLQETQYF.